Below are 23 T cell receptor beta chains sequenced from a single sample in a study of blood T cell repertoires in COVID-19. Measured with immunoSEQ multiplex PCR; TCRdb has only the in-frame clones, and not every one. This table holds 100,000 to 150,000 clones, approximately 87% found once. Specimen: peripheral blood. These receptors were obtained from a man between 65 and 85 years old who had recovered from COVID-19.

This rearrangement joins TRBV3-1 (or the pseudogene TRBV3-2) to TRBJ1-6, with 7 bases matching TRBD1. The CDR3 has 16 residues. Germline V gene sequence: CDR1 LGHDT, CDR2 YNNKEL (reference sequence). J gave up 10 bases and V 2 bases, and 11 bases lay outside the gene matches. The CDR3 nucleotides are TGTGCCAGCAGCCAAATTTCTAGGGGGCAAGCCTCACCCCTCCACTTT. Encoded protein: CASSQISRGQASPLHF.

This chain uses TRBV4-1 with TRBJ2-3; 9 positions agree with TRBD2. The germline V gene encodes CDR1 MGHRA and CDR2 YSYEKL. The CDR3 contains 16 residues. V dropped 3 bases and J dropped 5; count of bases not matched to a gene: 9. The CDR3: CASSQLGGGARDTQYF. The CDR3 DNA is TGCGCCAGCAGCCAGTTAGGCGGGGGGGCCAGAGATACGCAGTATTTT.

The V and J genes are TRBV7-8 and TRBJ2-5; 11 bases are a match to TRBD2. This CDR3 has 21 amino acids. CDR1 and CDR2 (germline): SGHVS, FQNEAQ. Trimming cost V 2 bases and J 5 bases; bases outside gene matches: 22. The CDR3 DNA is TGTGCCAGCAGCTTATCTTTCTTTCTTCCTAGCGGGGGGCCCGGCCGTGAGACCCAGTACTTC. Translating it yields CASSLSFFLPSGGPGRETQYF.

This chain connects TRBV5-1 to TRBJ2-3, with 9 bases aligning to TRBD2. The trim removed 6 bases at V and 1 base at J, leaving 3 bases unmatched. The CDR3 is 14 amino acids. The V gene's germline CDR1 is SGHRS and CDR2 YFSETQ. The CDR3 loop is CASTERGGTDTQYF. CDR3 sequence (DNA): TGCGCCAGCACCGAGCGGGGGGGCACAGATACGCAGTATTTT.

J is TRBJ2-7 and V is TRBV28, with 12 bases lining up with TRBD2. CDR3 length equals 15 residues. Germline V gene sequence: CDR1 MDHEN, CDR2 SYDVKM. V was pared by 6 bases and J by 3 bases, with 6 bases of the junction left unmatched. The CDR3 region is CASSPSGRADYEQYF. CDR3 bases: TGTGCCAGCAGCCCTAGCGGGAGGGCCGACTACGAGCAGTACTTC.

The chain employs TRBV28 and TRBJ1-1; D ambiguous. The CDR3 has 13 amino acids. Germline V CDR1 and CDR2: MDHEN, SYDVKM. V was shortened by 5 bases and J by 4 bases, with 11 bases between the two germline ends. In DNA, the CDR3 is TGTGCCAGCAGTCCGGAAGGAGGCACTGAAGCTTTCTTT. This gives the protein CASSPEGGTEAFF.

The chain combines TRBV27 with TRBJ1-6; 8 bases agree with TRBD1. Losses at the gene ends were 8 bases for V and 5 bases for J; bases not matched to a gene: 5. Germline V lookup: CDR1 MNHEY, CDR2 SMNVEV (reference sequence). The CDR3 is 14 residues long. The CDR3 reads CASCWTGNNSPLHF. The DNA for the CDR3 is TGTGCCAGCTGTTGGACAGGGAATAATTCACCCCTCCACTTT.

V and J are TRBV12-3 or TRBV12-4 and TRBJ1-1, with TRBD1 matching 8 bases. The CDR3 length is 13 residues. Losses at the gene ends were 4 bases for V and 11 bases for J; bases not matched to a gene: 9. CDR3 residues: CASSSGRGRSAFF. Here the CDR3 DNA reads TGTGCCAGCAGTTCGGGCAGGGGGCGCTCGGCTTTCTTT.

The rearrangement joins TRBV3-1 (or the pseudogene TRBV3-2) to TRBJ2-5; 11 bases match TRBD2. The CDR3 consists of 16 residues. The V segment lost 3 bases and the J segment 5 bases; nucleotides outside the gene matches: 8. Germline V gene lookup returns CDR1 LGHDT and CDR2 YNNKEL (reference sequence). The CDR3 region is CASSHFSGGAWETQYF. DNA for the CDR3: TGTGCCAGCAGCCATTTTAGCGGGGGGGCCTGGGAGACCCAGTACTTC.

The CDR3 reads CASSFEGVNYGYTF. DNA of the CDR3: TGTGCCAGCAGCTTTGAGGGGGTTAACTATGGCTACACCTTC. The chain is built from TRBV12-1 and TRBJ1-2; no DNA check was done on the table's D call, TRBD1. TRBV12-1 is a documented pseudogene. CDR3 size: 14 residues.

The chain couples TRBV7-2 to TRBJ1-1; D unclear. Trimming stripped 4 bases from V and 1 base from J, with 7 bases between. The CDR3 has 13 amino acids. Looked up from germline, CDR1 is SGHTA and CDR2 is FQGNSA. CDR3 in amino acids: CASSSQANTEAFF. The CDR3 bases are TGTGCCAGCAGCTCGCAGGCGAACACTGAAGCTTTCTTT.

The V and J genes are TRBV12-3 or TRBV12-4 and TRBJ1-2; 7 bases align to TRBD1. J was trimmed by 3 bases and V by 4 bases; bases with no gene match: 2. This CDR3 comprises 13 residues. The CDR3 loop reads CASSSDRHYGYTF. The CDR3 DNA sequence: TGTGCCAGCAGTTCGGACAGGCACTATGGCTACACCTTC.

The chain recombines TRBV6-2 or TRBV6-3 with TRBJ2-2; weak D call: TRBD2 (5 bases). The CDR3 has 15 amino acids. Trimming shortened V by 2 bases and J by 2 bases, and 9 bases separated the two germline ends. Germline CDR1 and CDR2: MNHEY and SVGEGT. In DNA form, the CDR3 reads TGTGCCAGCAGTTACGCTAGCCCTAACACCGGGGAGCTGTTTTTT. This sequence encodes CASSYASPNTGELFF.

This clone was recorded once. CDR3 region: CASSNLAGGGTDTQYF. The CDR3 coding sequence is TGCGCCAGCAGCAACCTAGCGGGAGGTGGCACAGATACGCAGTATTTT. The chain is built from TRBV5-1 and TRBJ2-3; 11 positions agree with TRBD2. Trimming cost V 4 bases and J 1 base; bases outside gene matches: 5. CDR1 SGHRS and CDR2 YFSETQ come from the germline V gene. The CDR3 length is 16 residues. Variable domain in full (rest from reference TRBV5-1 and TRBJ2-3): KAGVTQTPRYLIKTRGQQVTLSCSPISGHRSVSWYQQTPGQGLQFLFEYFSETQRNKGNFPGRFSGRQFSNSRSEMNVSTLELGDSALYLCASSNLAGGGTDTQYFGPGTRLTVL.

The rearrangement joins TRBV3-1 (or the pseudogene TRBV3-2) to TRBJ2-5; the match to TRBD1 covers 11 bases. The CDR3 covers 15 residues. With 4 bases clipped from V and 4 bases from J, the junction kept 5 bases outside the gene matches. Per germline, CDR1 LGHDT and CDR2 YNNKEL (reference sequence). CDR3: CASSRRTGGAETQYF. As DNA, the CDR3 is TGTGCCAGCAGCCGCAGGACAGGGGGCGCAGAGACCCAGTACTTC.

CDR3 region: CSCRGYTEAFF. For the CDR3, the DNA is TGCAGCTGTAGGGGATACACTGAAGCTTTCTTT. The chain carries TRBV29-1 and TRBJ1-1, with a possible D match to TRBD1 (5 bases). CDR3 length: 11 residues. The V end was cut by 8 bases, the J end by 3 bases, with 10 bases between. Germline assignment: CDR1 SQVTM and CDR2 ANQGSEA.

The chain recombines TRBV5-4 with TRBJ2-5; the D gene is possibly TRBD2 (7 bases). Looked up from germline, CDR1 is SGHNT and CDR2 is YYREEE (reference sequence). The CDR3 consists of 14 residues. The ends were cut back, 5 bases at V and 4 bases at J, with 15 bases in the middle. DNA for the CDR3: TGTGCCAGCAGGAAAGGGGGGGATGGAGAGACCCAGTACTTC. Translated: CASRKGGDGETQYF.

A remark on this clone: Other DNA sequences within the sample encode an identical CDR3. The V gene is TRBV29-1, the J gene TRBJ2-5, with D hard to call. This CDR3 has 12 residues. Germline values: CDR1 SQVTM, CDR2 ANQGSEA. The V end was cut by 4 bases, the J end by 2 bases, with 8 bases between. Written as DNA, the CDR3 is TGCAGCGTTGGAGGTCAGCAAGAGACCCAGTACTTC. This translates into CSVGGQQETQYF. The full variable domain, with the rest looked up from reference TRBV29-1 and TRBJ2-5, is SAVISQKPSRDICQRGTSLTIQCQVDSQVTMMFWYRQQPGQSLTLIATANQGSEATYESGFVIDKFPISRPNLTFSTLTVSNMSPEDSSIYLCSVGGQQETQYFGPGTRLLVL.

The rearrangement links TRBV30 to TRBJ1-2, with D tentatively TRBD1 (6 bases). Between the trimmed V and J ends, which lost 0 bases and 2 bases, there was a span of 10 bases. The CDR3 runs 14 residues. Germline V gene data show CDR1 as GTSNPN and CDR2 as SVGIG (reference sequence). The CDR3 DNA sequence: TGTGCCTGGAGTGTGTACAGGGAGAACTATGGCTACACCTTC. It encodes CAWSVYRENYGYTF. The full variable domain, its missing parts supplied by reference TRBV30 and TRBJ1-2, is SQTIHQWPATLVQPVGSPLSLECTVEGTSNPNLYWYRQAAGRGLQLLFYSVGIGQISSEVPQNLSASRPQDRQFILSSKKLLLSDSGFYLCAWSVYRENYGYTFGSGTRLTVV.

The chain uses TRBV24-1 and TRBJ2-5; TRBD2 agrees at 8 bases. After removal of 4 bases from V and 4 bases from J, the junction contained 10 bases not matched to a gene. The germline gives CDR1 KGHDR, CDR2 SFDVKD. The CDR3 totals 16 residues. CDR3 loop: CATSDPSGSVRETQYF. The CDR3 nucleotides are TGTGCCACCAGTGACCCAAGCGGGAGTGTCCGAGAGACCCAGTACTTC.

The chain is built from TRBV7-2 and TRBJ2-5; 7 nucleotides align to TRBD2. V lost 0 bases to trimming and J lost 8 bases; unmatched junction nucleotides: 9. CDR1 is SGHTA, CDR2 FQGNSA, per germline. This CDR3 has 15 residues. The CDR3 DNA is TGTGCCAGCAGCTTAGCGAGGCGGGAGCTAGCTACCCAGTACTTC. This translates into CASSLARRELATQYF.

The CDR3 region is CASRPDRSPSLHF. DNA of the CDR3: TGTGCCAGCAGACCCGACAGGTCCCCATCCCTCCACTTT. The rearrangement joins TRBV7-9 to TRBJ1-6; D is possibly TRBD1 (6 bases). Germline CDR1 reads SEHNR; CDR2 reads FQNEAQ (reference sequence). Trimming stripped 6 bases from V and 14 bases from J, with 17 bases between. The CDR3 runs 13 residues.

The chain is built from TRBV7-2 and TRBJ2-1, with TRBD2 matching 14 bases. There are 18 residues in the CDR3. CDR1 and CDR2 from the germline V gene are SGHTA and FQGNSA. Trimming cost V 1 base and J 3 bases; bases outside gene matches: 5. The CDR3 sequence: CASSLVGGLAGDYNEQFF. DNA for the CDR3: TGTGCCAGCAGCTTAGTTGGGGGACTAGCGGGAGACTACAATGAGCAGTTCTTC.